This T cell receptor (beta chain) was identified in a study of T-cell memory formation after mild COVID-19. Study-level information: TCR clusters mostly belonged to single donors.

TCRdb itself ran the 5' RACE reads through MiXCR, one entry per CDR3 protein. The sample records over 55,000 distinct CDR3 sequences, more than 8% being singletons. Germline loops: CDR1 SGHTA, CDR2 FQGNSA. This CDR3 is 15 amino acids long. Unmatched junction bases numbered 3, after V lost 4 bases and J lost 1 base. Material: PBMCs or a T cell subset sorted from them (not recorded which). The V call is TRBV7-2, the J call TRBJ2-3; 9 bases align to TRBD2. The source is a man between 18 and 35 years old who had mild COVID-19 (a few samples of this study predate the infection). Cell type and time point are not known. In nucleotides, the CDR3 is TGTGCCAGCAGCTCTAGCGGGGATCGCACAGATACGCAGTATTTT. Amino acids: CASSSSGDRTDTQYF. Full variable domain (outside the CDR3, taken from reference TRBV7-2 and TRBJ2-3): GAGVSQSPSNKVTEKGKDVELRCDPISGHTALYWYRQSLGQGLEFLIYFQGNSAPDKSGLPSDRFSAERTGGSVSTLTIQRTQQEDSAVYLCASSSSGDRTDTQYFGPGTRLTVL.